These 19 T cell receptor beta chains came from one sample sequenced in a study of regulatory T cells in long-lasting Graves disease. Arm-PCR of CDR3 regions with iRepertoire HTBI primers generated TCR beta libraries. TCRdb independently ran MiXCR on the multiplex PCR reads; one entry per CDR3 protein. The table has roughly 260,000 distinct CDR3 sequences, 15% to 20% seen once. The time point: newly diagnosed GD, antithyroid drugs for less than 3 months. Scientists built the TCR library using RNA that was extracted from PBMCs. The same data also contributed to another study, on T cells in Graves' hyperthyroidism and ophthalmopathy.

This specimen was peripheral blood mononuclear cells (PBMCs), taken at new diagnosis, from a patient treated with antithyroid drugs. These TCRs come from a woman under 40 with Graves disease.

The chain combines TRBV19 with TRBJ1-4; D might be TRBD1 (5 bases). Germline lookup yields CDR1 LNHDA and CDR2 SQIVND (reference sequence). V was pared by 5 bases and J by 5 bases, with 12 bases between. This CDR3 is 14 amino acids long. As DNA, the CDR3 is TGTGCCAGTAGTCCGGGACGGTCGAATGAAAAACTGTTTTTT. This gives the protein CASSPGRSNEKLFF.

This chain joins TRBV5-6 and TRBJ1-3; no definite D call. Germline assignment: CDR1 SGHDT and CDR2 YYEEEE. This CDR3 region has 16 residues. V lost 0 bases, J lost 1 base, and 11 bases lay in between. CDR3 residues: CASSLGHRNSGNTIYF. In DNA form, the CDR3 reads TGTGCCAGCAGCTTGGGACACAGAAATTCTGGAAACACCATATATTTT.

This clonotype has a count of ten or more. The chain joins TRBV24-1 to TRBJ1-4; TRBD1 agrees at 7 bases. The germline gives CDR1 KGHDR, CDR2 SFDVKD. J lost 10 bases, V lost 7 bases, and 17 bases had no gene match. The length of the CDR3 is 16 residues. The CDR3 DNA reads TGTGCCACCAGGACCCCGACAGGGTTTGAATCGGGAAAACTGTTTTTT. This translates into CATRTPTGFESGKLFF.

In this sample, this clonotype turned up many times. The genes are TRBV6-1 and TRBJ1-1; D uncertain. Deletions cut 4 bases from V and 1 base from J, with 13 bases between. The CDR3 runs 15 residues. Germline CDR1 and CDR2: MNHNS and SASEGT. The CDR3 coding sequence is TGTGCCAGCAGTGGTTGGGTCTTAGGGAACACTGAAGCTTTCTTT. It specifies CASSGWVLGNTEAFF.

Comment on this clonotype: A far larger clone is only one base removed, so a read error is likely. This chain connects TRBV20-1 to TRBJ2-1; possibly TRBD2 for D (6 bases). This CDR3 region has 13 residues. V was shortened by 0 bases and J by 13 bases, with 16 bases between the two germline ends. Germline CDR1 DFQATT, CDR2 SNEGSKA (reference sequence). CDR3 DNA: TGCAGTGCTAGAGATCTGGGCGGGGAGACCCAGTTCTTC. Translated: CSARDLGGETQFF.

This clonotype was observed many times. The V gene is TRBV7-9, the J gene TRBJ1-6; D unresolved. Per the germline V gene, CDR1 is SEHNR and CDR2 is FQNEAQ (reference sequence). V dropped 2 bases and J dropped 5 bases, with 1 base sitting between them. CDR3 size: 12 residues. CDR3 sequence: CASSLNNSPLHF. Here the CDR3 DNA reads TGTGCCAGCAGCTTAAATAATTCACCCCTCCACTTT.

This chain links TRBV20-1 with TRBJ2-1; 10 nucleotides match TRBD2. CDR1 DFQATT and CDR2 SNEGSKA come from the germline V gene (reference sequence). This CDR3 comprises 19 residues. With 3 bases clipped from V and 2 bases from J, the junction kept 16 bases outside the gene matches. In DNA form, the CDR3 reads TGCAGTGCTAGGGCACCCGGGACTAGCGCATGGACTACCTACAATGAGCAGTTCTTC. Its translation is CSARAPGTSAWTTYNEQFF.

The CDR3 is CSVQNPGLRGDTQYF. The CDR3 coding sequence is TGCAGCGTTCAAAATCCGGGACTAAGGGGAGATACGCAGTATTTT. V usage is TRBV29-1 and J usage is TRBJ2-3; 7 bases are a match to TRBD2. The V and J ends lost 5 bases and 5 bases, in that order; junction bases with no gene match: 13. The CDR3 length is 15 residues. In germline, CDR1 is SQVTM, CDR2 ANQGSEA.

This clonotype was recorded at least ten times. The chain has TRBV11-3 and TRBJ2-2; D gene unclear. V lost 5 bases and J lost 3, with 7 bases in between. This CDR3 is 13 amino acids long. Germline loops: CDR1 SGHNT, CDR2 YENEEA. DNA of the CDR3: TGTGCCAGCAGCCCCTACCACACCGGGGAGCTGTTTTTT. It translates to CASSPYHTGELFF.

This clonotype was counted many times. The chain is built from TRBV20-1 and TRBJ2-7; 8 bases agree with TRBD2. The V segment lost 5 bases and the J segment 7 bases; nucleotides outside the gene matches: 10. The V gene's germline CDR1 is DFQATT and CDR2 SNEGSKA (reference sequence). There are 13 residues in the CDR3. The CDR3: CSAGGTRPLEQYF. The CDR3 nucleotides are TGCAGTGCTGGCGGGACTAGACCCTTGGAGCAGTACTTC.

This clonotype was seen repeatedly, ten times or more. The rearrangement links TRBV29-1 to TRBJ1-1; a possible D gene is TRBD1 (5 bases). There are 15 residues in the CDR3. Trimming removed 3 bases at V and 6 bases at J, with 20 bases between. Germline V CDR1 and CDR2: SQVTM, ANQGSEA. The CDR3 nucleotides are TGCAGCGTTGAGGATAGGACGGGGGTGTTCCCTGAAGCTTTCTTT. It yields the protein CSVEDRTGVFPEAFF. The variable domain in full, with the rest retrieved from reference TRBV29-1 and TRBJ1-1, is SAVISQKPSRDICQRGTSLTIQCQVDSQVTMMFWYRQQPGQSLTLIATANQGSEATYESGFVIDKFPISRPNLTFSTLTVSNMSPEDSSIYLCSVEDRTGVFPEAFFGQGTRLTVV.

This clonotype was seen repeatedly, ten times or more. The genes are TRBV2 and TRBJ2-7; D tentatively fits TRBD1 or TRBD2 (5 bases each). CDR3 length: 15 amino acids. V was cut by 7 bases and J by 2 bases, with 18 bases left in between. Germline V lookup: CDR1 SNHLY, CDR2 FYNNEI. As DNA, the CDR3 is TGTGCCAGCAAAGCAGCCGGGACCCTAGCCTACGAGCAGTACTTC. It translates to CASKAAGTLAYEQYF.

This clonotype was detected ten times or more. The junction shows a germline mismatch at one end, possibly a read error. This rearrangement joins TRBV11-1 to TRBJ1-1, with a weak D call TRBD1 (5 bases). Germline V gene sequence: CDR1 SGHAT, CDR2 FQDESV (reference sequence). CDR3 size: 14 residues. The DNA of the CDR3 is TGCGCCAGCAGCTTGATCGGGGCCAACACTGAAGCTTTCTTT. This gives the protein CASSLIGANTEAFF.

The table lists this clonotype with many counts. The chain combines TRBV18 with TRBJ2-3; D is undetermined. Germline CDR1 is KGHSH and CDR2 is LQKENI. The CDR3 length is 14 residues. Trimming stripped 1 base from V and 1 base from J, with 6 bases between. The CDR3 DNA reads TGTGCCAGCTCACCACTCCGGGGCACAGATACGCAGTATTTT. Translation: CASSPLRGTDTQYF.

This clonotype was recorded at least ten times. The chain employs TRBV12-3 or TRBV12-4 and TRBJ1-2; TRBD1 matches at 9 bases. V lost 6 bases to trimming and J lost 8 bases; unmatched junction nucleotides: 7. The CDR3 spans 13 residues. CDR3 sequence: CASSIQGARGYTF. The CDR3, as DNA: TGTGCCAGCAGCATACAGGGGGCGAGGGGCTACACCTTC.

This clonotype has at least ten counts. V and J are TRBV3-1 and TRBJ2-2, with 9 bases identical to TRBD2. Per germline, CDR1 LGHDT and CDR2 YNNKEL (reference sequence). The CDR3 consists of 14 residues. J lost 5 bases, V lost 4 bases, and 2 bases had no gene match. The CDR3 coding sequence is TGTGCCAGCAGCCCACTAGCGGGTACCGGGGAGCTGTTTTTT. Residues: CASSPLAGTGELFF.

This clonotype was counted many times. The chain couples TRBV3-1 to TRBJ2-1, with 7 bases aligning to TRBD2. From germline, CDR1 is LGHDT and CDR2 YNNKEL (reference sequence). V dropped 6 bases and J dropped 6; count of bases not matched to a gene: 2. The CDR3 is 12 amino acids. The CDR3 here is CASRGGGNEQFF. CDR3 bases: TGTGCCAGCAGGGGCGGGGGCAATGAGCAGTTCTTC.

The V gene is TRBV6-2 or TRBV6-3, the J gene TRBJ2-1; TRBD2 matches 8 bases. Unmatched junction bases numbered 9, after V lost 8 bases and J lost 9 bases. CDR3 length: 13 amino acids. Per the germline V gene, CDR1 is MNHEY and CDR2 is SVGEGT. CDR3 sequence: CASRERGYGEQFF. The CDR3 DNA reads as TGTGCCAGCCGGGAGCGGGGGTACGGTGAGCAGTTCTTC.

Many counts were recorded for this clonotype. This chain links TRBV7-3 with TRBJ2-3, with D perhaps given as TRBD1 or TRBD2 (5 bases each). This CDR3 is built from 16 residues. V was trimmed by 5 bases and J by 2 bases, leaving 17 bases between them. CDR1 and CDR2 from the germline V gene are SGHTA and FQGTGA. The CDR3 sequence: CASSPDVGVDTDTQYF. The DNA of the CDR3 is TGTGCCAGCAGCCCCGATGTGGGGGTGGACACAGATACGCAGTATTTT.